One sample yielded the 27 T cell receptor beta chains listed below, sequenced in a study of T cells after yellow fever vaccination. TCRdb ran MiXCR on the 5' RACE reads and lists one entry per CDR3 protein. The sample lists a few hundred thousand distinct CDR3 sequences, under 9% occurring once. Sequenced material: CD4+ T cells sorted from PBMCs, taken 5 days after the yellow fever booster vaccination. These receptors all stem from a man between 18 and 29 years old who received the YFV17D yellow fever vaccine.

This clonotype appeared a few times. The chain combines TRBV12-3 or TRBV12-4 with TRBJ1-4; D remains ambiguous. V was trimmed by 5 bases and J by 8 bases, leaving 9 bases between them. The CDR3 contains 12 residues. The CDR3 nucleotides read TGTGCCAGCAGTGCGGGGAACGAAAAACTGTTTTTT. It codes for CASSAGNEKLFF.

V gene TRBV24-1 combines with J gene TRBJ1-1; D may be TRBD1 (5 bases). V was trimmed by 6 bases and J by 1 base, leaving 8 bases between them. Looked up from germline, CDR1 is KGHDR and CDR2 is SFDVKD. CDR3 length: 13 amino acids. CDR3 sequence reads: CATSRGPNTEAFF. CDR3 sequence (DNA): TGTGCCACCAGTAGGGGCCCGAACACTGAAGCTTTCTTT.

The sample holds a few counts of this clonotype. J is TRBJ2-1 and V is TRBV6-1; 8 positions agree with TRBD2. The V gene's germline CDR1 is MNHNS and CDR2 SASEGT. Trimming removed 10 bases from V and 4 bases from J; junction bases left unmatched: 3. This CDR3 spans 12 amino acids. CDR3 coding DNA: TGTGCCACCCGGGGGGGGTACAATGAGCAGTTCTTC. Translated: CATRGGYNEQFF.

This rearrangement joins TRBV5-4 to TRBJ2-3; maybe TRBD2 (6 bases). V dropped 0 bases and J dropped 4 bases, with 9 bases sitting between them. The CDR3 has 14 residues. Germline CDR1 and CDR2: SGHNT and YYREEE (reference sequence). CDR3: CASSLVPSADTQYF. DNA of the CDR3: TGTGCCAGCAGCTTGGTCCCTAGCGCAGATACGCAGTATTTT.

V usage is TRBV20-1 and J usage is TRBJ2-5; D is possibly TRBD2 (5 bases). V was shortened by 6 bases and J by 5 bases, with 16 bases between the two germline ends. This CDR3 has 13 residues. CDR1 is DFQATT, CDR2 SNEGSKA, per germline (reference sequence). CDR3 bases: TGCAGTGCAGTCGTCGGAGGTGGGGAGACCCAGTACTTC. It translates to CSAVVGGGETQYF.

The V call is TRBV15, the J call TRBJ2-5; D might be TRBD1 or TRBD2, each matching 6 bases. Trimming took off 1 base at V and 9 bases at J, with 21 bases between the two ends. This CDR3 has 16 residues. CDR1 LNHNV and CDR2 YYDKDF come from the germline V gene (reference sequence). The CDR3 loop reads CATSRAGAGAKVAQYF. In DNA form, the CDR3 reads TGTGCCACCAGCAGAGCGGGAGCAGGGGCCAAAGTGGCCCAGTACTTC. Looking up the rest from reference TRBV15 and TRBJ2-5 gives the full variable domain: DAMVIQNPRYQVTQFGKPVTLSCSQTLNHNVMYWYQQKSSQAPKLLFHYYDKDFNNEADTPDNFQSRRPNTSFCFLDIRSPGLGDTAMYLCATSRAGAGAKVAQYFGPGTRLLVL.

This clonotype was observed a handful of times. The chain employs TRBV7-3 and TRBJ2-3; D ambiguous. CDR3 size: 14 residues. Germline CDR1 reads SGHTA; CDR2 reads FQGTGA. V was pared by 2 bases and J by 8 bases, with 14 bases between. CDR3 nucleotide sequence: TGTGCCAGCAGCTTAGGTCCAACCTTCACTACGCAGTATTTT. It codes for CASSLGPTFTTQYF.

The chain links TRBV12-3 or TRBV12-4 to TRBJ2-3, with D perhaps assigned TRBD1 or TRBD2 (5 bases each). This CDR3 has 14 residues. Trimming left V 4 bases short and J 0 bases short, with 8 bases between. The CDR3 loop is CASSWWGSTDTQYF. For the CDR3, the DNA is TGTGCCAGCAGTTGGTGGGGGAGCACAGATACGCAGTATTTT.

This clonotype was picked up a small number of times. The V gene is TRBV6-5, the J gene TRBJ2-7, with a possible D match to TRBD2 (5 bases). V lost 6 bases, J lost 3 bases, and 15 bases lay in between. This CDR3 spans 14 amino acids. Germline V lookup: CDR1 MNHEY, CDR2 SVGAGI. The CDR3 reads CASRSSVTDYEQYF. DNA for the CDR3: TGTGCCAGCAGGAGTAGCGTTACGGACTACGAGCAGTACTTC.

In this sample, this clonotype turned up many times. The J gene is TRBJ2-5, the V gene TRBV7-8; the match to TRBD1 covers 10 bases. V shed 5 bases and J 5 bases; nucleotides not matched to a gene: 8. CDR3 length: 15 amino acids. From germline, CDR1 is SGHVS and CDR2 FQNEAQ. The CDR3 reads CASSPTGQGRETQYF. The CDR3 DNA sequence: TGTGCCAGCAGCCCTACGGGACAGGGGAGGGAGACCCAGTACTTC.

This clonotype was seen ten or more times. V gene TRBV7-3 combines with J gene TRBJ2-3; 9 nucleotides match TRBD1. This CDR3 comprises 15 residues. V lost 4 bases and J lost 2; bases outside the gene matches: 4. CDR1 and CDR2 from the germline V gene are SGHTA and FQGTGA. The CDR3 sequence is CASSSGQGYTDTQYF. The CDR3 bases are TGTGCCAGCAGCTCGGGACAGGGATACACAGATACGCAGTATTTT. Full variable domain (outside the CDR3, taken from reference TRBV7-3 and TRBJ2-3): GAGVSQTPSNKVTEKGKYVELRCDPISGHTALYWYRQSLGQGPEFLIYFQGTGAADDSGLPNDRFFAVRPEGSVSTLKIQRTERGDSAVYLCASSSGQGYTDTQYFGPGTRLTVL.

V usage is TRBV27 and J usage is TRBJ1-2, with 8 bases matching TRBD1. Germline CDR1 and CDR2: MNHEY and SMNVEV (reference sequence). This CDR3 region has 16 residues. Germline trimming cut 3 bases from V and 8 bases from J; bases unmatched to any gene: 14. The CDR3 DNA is TGTGCCAGCAGTTTCGCCGGGACAGGATATGCAGGAGGCTACACCTTC. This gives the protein CASSFAGTGYAGGYTF.

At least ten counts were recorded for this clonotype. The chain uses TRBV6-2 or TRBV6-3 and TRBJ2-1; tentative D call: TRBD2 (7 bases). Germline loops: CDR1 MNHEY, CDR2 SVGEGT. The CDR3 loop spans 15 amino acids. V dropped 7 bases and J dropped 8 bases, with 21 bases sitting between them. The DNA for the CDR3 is TGTGCCAGCAAACTACGAGCGGGGCGGACAGATGAGCAGTTCTTC. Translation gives CASKLRAGRTDEQFF.

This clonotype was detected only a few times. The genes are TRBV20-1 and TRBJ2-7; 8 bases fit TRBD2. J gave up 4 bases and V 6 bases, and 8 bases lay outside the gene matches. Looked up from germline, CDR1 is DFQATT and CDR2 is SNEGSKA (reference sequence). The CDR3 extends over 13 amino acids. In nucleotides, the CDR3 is TGCAGTGCGACACCGGGAGGGATGTACGAGCAGTACGTC. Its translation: CSATPGGMYEQYV.

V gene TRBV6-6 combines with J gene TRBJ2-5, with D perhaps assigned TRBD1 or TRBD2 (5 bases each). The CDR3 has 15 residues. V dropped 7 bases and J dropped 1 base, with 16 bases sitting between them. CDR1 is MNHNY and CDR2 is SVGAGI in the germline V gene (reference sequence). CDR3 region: CASNIAGRSQETQYF. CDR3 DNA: TGTGCCAGCAATATCGCAGGGAGAAGCCAAGAGACCCAGTACTTC.

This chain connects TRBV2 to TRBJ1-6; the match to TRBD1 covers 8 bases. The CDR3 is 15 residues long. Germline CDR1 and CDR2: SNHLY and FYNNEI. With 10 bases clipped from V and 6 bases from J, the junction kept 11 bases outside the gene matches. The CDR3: CATTEPDRVNSPLHF. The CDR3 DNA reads TGTGCCACCACTGAGCCGGACAGGGTTAATTCACCCCTCCACTTT.

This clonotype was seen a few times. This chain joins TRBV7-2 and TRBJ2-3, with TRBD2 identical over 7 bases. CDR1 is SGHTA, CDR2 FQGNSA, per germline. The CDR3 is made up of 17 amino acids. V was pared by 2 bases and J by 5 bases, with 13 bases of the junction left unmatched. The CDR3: CASSLRPRNREGDTQYF. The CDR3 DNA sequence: TGTGCCAGCAGCTTAAGGCCCAGGAATAGGGAGGGAGATACGCAGTATTTT.

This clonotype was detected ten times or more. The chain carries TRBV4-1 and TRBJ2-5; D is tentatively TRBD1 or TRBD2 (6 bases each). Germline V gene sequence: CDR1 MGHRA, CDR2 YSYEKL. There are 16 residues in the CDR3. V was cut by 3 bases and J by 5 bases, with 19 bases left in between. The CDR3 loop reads CASSQSSRGRAETQYF. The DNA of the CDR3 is TGCGCCAGCAGCCAGAGTTCTCGGGGGCGGGCGGAGACCCAGTACTTC.

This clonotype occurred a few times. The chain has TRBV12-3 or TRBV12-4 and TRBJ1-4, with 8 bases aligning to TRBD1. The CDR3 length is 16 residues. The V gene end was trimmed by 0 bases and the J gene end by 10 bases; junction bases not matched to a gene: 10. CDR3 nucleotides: TGTGCCAGCAGTTTAGCGCTGGGCGGGACAGGTCGAAAACTGTTTTTT. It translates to CASSLALGGTGRKLFF.

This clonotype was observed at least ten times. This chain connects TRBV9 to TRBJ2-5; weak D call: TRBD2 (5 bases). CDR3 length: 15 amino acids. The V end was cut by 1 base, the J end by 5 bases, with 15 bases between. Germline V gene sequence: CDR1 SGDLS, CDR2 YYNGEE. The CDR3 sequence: CASSVNSGTGETQYF. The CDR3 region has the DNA TGTGCCAGCAGCGTAAACAGCGGAACGGGTGAGACCCAGTACTTC.

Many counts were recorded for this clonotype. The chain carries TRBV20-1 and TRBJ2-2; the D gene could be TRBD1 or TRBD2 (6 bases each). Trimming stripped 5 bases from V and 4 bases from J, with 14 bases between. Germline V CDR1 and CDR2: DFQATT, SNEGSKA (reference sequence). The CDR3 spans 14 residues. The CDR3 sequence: CSAAWTGATGELFF. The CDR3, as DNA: TGCAGTGCTGCCTGGACGGGGGCCACCGGGGAGCTGTTTTTT.

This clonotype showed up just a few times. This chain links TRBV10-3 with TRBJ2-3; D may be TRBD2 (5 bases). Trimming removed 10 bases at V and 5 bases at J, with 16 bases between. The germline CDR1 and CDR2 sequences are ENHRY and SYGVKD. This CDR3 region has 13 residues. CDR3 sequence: CATEPLSGDTQYF. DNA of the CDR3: TGTGCCACCGAACCCCTGAGCGGAGATACGCAGTATTTT.

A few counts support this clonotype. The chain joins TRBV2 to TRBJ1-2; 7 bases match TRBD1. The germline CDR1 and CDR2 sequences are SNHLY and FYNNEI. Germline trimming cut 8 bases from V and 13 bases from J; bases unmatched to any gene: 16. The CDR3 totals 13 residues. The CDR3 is CASLNSLGTAATF. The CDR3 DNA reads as TGTGCCAGCCTAAATAGTCTGGGGACAGCAGCCACCTTC.

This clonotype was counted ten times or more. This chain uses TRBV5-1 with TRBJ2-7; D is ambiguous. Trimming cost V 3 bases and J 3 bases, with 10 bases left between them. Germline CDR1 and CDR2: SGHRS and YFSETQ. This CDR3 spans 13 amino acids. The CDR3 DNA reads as TGCGCCAGCAGCTGGATGGGGAACTACGAGCAGTACTTC. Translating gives CASSWMGNYEQYF.

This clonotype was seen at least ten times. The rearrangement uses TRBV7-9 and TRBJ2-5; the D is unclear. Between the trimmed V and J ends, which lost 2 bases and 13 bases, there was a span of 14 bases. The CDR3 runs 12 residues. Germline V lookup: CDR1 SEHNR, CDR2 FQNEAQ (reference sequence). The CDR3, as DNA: TGTGCCAGCAGCTTACCGATCGGTGGTTGGTACTTC. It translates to CASSLPIGGWYF.

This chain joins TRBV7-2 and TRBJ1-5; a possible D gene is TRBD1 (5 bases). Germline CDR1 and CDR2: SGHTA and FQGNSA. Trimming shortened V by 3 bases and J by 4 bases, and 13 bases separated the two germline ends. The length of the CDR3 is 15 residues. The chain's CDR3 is CASSFQGFGNQPQHF. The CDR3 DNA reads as TGTGCCAGCAGCTTTCAGGGCTTCGGGAATCAGCCCCAGCATTTT.

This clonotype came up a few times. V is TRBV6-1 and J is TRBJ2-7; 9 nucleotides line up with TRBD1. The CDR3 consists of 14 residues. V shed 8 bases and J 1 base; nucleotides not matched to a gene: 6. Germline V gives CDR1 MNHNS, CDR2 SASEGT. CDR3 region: CASWGQGLSYEQYV. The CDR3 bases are TGTGCCAGCTGGGGACAGGGACTTTCCTACGAGCAGTACGTC.